Listed below are T cell receptor beta chains from one sample, sequenced in a study of blood T cell repertoires in COVID-19. Clones were read by immunoSEQ multiplex PCR, and TCRdb kept only the in-frame ones, dropping some. The repertoire holds over 150,000 clones, with about 80% as singletons. Sequenced sample: PBMCs or T cells enriched from blood (not recorded which). The source of these receptors is a woman aged 55-69 years who had recovered from COVID-19. Both conserved end residues are part of each CDR3. The D gene is left open where the match is weak. Expanded clones get a size class; other rows say once, few or many, or leave the size out.

CASSLVQGSSGTQYF,TGCGCCAGCAGCTTGGTCCAGGGCTCCTCCGGTACGCAGTATTTT,NA,NA,TRBV5-1,TRBJ2-3
CASSGWSHAFF,TGTGCCAGCAGTGGTTGGAGCCATGCTTTCTTT,NA,NA,TRBV25-1,TRBJ1-1
CASSHEGRGSPGELFF,TGTGCCAGCAGCCATGAAGGACGGGGATCCCCCGGGGAGCTGTTTTTT,NA,NA,TRBV14,TRBJ2-2
CAWNPGTGKHIQYF,TGTGCCTGGAACCCCGGGACAGGGAAACACATTCAGTACTTC,TRBD1,NA,TRBV30,TRBJ2-4
CASPGRGVYNEQFF,TGTGCCAGCCCCGGCAGGGGGGTTTACAATGAGCAGTTCTTC,NA,few,TRBV6-5,TRBJ2-1
CATSEGARGTEAFF,TGTGCCACCAGTGAAGGGGCGCGGGGCACTGAAGCTTTCTTT,NA,NA,TRBV24-1,TRBJ1-1
CASTLAGGIDEQFF,TGTGCCAGCACCCTAGCGGGGGGGATAGATGAGCAGTTCTTC,TRBD2,NA,TRBV6-5,TRBJ2-1
CASSPMAGNYNEQFF,TGTGCCAGCTCACCAATGGCGGGCAACTACAATGAGCAGTTCTTC,NA,NA,TRBV18,TRBJ2-1
CASSFISSGNEQFF,TGTGCCAGCAGTTTTATCTCAAGCGGGAATGAGCAGTTCTTC,NA,NA,TRBV28,TRBJ2-1
CASSLGWGDFAQYF,TGCGCCAGCAGCTTGGGGTGGGGAGATTTCGCCCAGTACTTC,NA,NA,TRBV5-1,TRBJ2-5
CASRATYNEQFF,TGTGCCAGCAGGGCCACATACAATGAGCAGTTCTTC,NA,NA,TRBV5-4,TRBJ2-1
CASTQRTGGDNEQFF,TGTGCCAGTACCCAAAGGACGGGGGGGGATAATGAGCAGTTCTTC,TRBD2,NA,TRBV19,TRBJ2-1
CASAFQENTEAFF,TGTGCCAGCGCTTTTCAGGAGAACACTGAAGCTTTCTTT,NA,NA,TRBV12-3/TRBV12-4,TRBJ1-1
CASSPDRGLRYGYTF,TGTGCCAGCAGCCCGGACAGGGGGCTCCGCTATGGCTACACCTTC,TRBD1,NA,TRBV5-4,TRBJ1-2
CASRRGQDTEAFF,TGTGCCAGTAGAAGGGGACAAGACACTGAAGCTTTCTTT,NA,NA,TRBV19,TRBJ1-1
CASSVADGGGIETQYF,TGTGCCAGCAGCGTAGCTGATGGCGGGGGGATCGAGACCCAGTACTTC,TRBD2,NA,TRBV9,TRBJ2-5
CASSLVEDTEAFF,TGCGCCAGCAGCTTGGTGGAGGACACTGAAGCTTTCTTT,NA,NA,TRBV5-1,TRBJ1-1
CASSSDRGRVEKLFF,TGTGCCAGCAGTTCCGACAGGGGGCGGGTTGAAAAACTGTTTTTT,TRBD1,NA,TRBV6-5,TRBJ1-4
CASSHQKDTEAFF,TGTGCCAGCTCACATCAGAAAGACACTGAAGCTTTCTTT,NA,NA,TRBV18,TRBJ1-1
CATSDPSGGLQETQYF,TGTGCCACCAGTGATCCTAGCGGGGGGCTACAAGAGACCCAGTACTTC,TRBD2,NA,TRBV24-1,TRBJ2-5
CAISEGGVGYGYTF,TGTGCCATCAGTGAGGGGGGGGTTGGCTATGGCTACACCTTC,NA,NA,TRBV10-3,TRBJ1-2
CASRVYREETQYF,TGTGCCAGCAGGGTATACCGCGAAGAGACCCAGTACTTC,NA,NA,TRBV2,TRBJ2-5
CASSSDRDNEQFF,TGTGCCAGCAGCTCCGACAGAGACAATGAGCAGTTCTTC,NA,once,TRBV13,TRBJ2-1
CSAPGQGALGYTF,TGCAGCGCGCCGGGACAGGGGGCTCTCGGCTACACCTTC,TRBD1,NA,TRBV29-1,TRBJ1-2
CASSLGTGPGNTIYF,TGTGCCAGCAGTTTAGGGACAGGGCCTGGAAACACCATATATTTT,TRBD1,once,TRBV27,TRBJ1-3
CATSRVPGYGYTF,TGTGCCACCAGCAGAGTTCCAGGGTATGGCTACACCTTC,NA,once,TRBV15,TRBJ1-2
CASSSLGRAGGRETQYF,TGTGCCAGCAGCTCCCTGGGGCGAGCGGGGGGGCGGGAGACCCAGTACTTC,TRBD2,NA,TRBV5-4,TRBJ2-5
CASSTHMGATEAFF,TGTGCCAGCAGCACGCACATGGGAGCCACTGAAGCTTTCTTT,NA,NA,TRBV7-9,TRBJ1-1
CASSFPGGYEQYF,TGCGCCAGCAGCTTCCCAGGGGGGTACGAGCAGTACTTC,NA,NA,TRBV5-1,TRBJ2-7
CAWRGAGLAFF,TGTGCCTGGAGGGGTGCGGGTCTCGCTTTCTTT,NA,NA,TRBV30,TRBJ1-1